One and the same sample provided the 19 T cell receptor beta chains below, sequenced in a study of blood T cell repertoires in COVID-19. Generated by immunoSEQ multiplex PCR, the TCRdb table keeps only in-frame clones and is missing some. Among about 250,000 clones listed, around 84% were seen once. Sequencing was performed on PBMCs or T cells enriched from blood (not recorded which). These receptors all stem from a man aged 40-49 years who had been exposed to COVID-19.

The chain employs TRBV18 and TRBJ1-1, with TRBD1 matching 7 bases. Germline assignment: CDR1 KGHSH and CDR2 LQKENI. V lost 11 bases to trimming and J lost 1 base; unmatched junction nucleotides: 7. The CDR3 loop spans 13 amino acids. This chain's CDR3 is CAAVGDRNTEAFF. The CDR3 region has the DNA TGTGCCGCGGTGGGGGACAGGAACACTGAAGCTTTCTTT.

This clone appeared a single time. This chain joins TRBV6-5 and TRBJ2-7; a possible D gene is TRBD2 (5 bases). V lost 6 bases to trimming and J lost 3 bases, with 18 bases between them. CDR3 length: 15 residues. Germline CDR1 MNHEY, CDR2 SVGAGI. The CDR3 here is CASSPRLTAHYEQYF. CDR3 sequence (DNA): TGTGCCAGCAGCCCCAGACTAACCGCTCACTACGAGCAGTACTTC.

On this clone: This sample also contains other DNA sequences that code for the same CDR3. CDR3 DNA: TGTGCCAGCTCACCAGACAGCAATGAGCAGTTCTTC. Translating it yields CASSPDSNEQFF. The chain recombines TRBV18 with TRBJ2-1, with D maybe TRBD1 (5 bases). The V gene lost 2 bases and the J gene lost 6 bases, with 5 bases spanning the gap. The germline gives CDR1 KGHSH, CDR2 LQKENI. The length of the CDR3 is 12 residues.

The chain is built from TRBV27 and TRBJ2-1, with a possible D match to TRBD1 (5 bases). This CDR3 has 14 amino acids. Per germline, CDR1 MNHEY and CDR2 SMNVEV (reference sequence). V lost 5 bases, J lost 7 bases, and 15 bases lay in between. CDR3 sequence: CASSILGSGNEQFF. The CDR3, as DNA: TGTGCCAGCAGTATTCTAGGTTCAGGGAATGAGCAGTTCTTC.

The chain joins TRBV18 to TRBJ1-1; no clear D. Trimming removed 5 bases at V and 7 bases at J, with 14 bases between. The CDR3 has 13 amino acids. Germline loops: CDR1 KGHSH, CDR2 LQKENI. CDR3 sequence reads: CASSTRRIFEAFF. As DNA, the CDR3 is TGTGCCAGCTCAACCCGGCGGATCTTTGAAGCTTTCTTT.

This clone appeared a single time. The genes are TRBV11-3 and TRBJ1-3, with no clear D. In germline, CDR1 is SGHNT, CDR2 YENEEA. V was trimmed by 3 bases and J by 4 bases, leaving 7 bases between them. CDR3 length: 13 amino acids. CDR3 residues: CASSFRLGNTIYF. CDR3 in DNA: TGTGCCAGCAGCTTTCGTCTGGGAAACACCATATATTTT.

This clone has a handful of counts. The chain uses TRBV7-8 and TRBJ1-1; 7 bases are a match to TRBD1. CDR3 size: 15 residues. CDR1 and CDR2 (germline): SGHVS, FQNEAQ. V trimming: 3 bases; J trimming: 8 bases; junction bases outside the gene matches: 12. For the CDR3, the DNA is TGTGCCAGCAGCTTGTCCGGGACAGCAGCTGAGGAAGCTTTCTTT. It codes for CASSLSGTAAEEAFF.

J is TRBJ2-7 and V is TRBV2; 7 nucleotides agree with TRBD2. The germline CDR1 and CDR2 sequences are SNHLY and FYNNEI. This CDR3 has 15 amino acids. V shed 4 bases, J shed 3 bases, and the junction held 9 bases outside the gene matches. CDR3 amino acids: CASSAGGGKDYEQYF. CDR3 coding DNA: TGTGCCAGCAGTGCGGGAGGTGGGAAAGACTACGAGCAGTACTTC.

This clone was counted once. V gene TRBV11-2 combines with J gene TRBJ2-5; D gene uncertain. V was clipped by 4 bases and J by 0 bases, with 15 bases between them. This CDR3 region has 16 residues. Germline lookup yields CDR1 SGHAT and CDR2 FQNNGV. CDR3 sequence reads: CASSSTPQLYQETQYF. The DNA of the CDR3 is TGTGCCAGCAGCTCCACCCCCCAGTTGTACCAAGAGACCCAGTACTTC. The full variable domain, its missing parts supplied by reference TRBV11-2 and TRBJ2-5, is EAGVAQSPRYKIIEKRQSVAFWCNPISGHATLYWYQQILGQGPKLLIQFQNNGVVDDSQLPKDRFSAERLKGVDSTLKIQPAKLEDSAVYLCASSSTPQLYQETQYFGPGTRLLVL.

Here the CDR3 reads CASSPLGTGGGGYTF. The CDR3 DNA follows: TGCGCCAGCAGCCCTTTAGGGACAGGGGGTGGTGGCTACACCTTC. The V gene is TRBV5-1, the J gene TRBJ1-2, with 11 bases fitting TRBD1. Germline assignment: CDR1 SGHRS and CDR2 YFSETQ. This CDR3 is 15 amino acids long. Trimming removed 4 bases from V and 7 bases from J; junction bases left unmatched: 9.

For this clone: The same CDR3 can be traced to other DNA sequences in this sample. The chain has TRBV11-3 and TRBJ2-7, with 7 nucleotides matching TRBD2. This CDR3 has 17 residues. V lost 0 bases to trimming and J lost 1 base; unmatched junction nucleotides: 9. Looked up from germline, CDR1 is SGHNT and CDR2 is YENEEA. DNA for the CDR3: TGTGCCAGCAGCTTAGAAGACCGGGACTATCTTTCCTACGAGCAGTACTTC. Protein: CASSLEDRDYLSYEQYF.

The CDR3, as DNA: TGTGCCAGCAGCTCCGGACAGGCGAGATGGGGCACTGAAGCTTTCTTT. Its protein product is CASSSGQARWGTEAFF. The rearrangement uses TRBV14 and TRBJ1-1; 7 positions agree with TRBD1. Germline trimming cut 5 bases from V and 4 bases from J; bases unmatched to any gene: 13. Germline V gene lookup returns CDR1 SGHDN and CDR2 FVKESK. The CDR3 is 16 residues long.

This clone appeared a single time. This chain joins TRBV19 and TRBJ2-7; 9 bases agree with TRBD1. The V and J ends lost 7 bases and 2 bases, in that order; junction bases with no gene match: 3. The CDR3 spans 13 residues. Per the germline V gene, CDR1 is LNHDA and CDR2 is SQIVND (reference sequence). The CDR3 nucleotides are TGTGCCAGTAAGGGGACAGGGACCTACGAGCAGTACTTC. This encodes CASKGTGTYEQYF. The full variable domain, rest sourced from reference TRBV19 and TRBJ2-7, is DGGITQSPKYLFRKEGQNVTLSCEQNLNHDAMYWYRQDPGQGLRLIYYSQIVNDFQKGDIAEGYSVSREKKESFPLTVTSAQKNPTAFYLCASKGTGTYEQYFGPGTRLTVT.

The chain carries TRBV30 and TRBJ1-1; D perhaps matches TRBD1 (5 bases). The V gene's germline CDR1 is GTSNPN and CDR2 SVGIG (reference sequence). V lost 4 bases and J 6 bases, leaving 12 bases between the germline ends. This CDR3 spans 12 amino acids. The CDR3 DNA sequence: TGTGCCTGGAATCGGGGGTCCGCTGAAGCTTTCTTT. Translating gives CAWNRGSAEAFF.

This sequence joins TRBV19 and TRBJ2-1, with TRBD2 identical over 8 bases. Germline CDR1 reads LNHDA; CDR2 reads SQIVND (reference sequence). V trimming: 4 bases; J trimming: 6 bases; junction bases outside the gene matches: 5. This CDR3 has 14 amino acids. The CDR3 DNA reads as TGTGCCAGTAGTACTCCAGCGGGAGTCAATGAGCAGTTCTTC. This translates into CASSTPAGVNEQFF.

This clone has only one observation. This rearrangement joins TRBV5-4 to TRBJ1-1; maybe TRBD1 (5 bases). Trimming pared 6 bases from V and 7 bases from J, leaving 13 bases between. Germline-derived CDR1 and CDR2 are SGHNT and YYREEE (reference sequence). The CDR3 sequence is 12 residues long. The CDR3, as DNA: TGTGCCAGCATCGCACCGGGGGGTGAAGCTTTCTTT. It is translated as CASIAPGGEAFF.

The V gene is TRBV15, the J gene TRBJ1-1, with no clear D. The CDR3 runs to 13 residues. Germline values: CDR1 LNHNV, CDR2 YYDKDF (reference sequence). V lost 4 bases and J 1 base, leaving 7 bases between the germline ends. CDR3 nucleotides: TGTGCCACCAGCACGAGGGAGAACACTGAAGCTTTCTTT. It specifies CATSTRENTEAFF.

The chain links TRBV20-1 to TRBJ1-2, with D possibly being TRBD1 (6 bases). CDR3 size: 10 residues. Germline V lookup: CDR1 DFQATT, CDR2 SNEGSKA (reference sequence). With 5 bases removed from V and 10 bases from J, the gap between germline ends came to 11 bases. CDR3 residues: CSAFRTDYTF. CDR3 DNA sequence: TGCAGTGCTTTTCGGACAGACTACACCTTC.

The CDR3, as DNA: TGTGCCACCTTCCTGGAGCCGGGACTAGCGGGACCATCTACCTACAATGAGCAGTTCTTC. Its translation is CATFLEPGLAGPSTYNEQFF. The chain joins TRBV6-4 to TRBJ2-1; 13 bases fit TRBD2. The germline gives CDR1 MRHNA, CDR2 SNTAGT. This CDR3 contains 20 residues. Unmatched junction bases numbered 20, after V lost 10 bases and J lost 2 bases.